The 22 T cell receptor beta chains reported below all come from one sample, sequenced in a study of breast tumors, draining lymph nodes, adjacent tissues. Each CDR3 protein is one row after TCRdb ran MiXCR on the multiplex PCR reads. Of more than 20,000 distinct CDR3 sequences in the sample, about 24% are singletons; the top ten hold around an eighth. Specimen: breast tumor tissue. Every receptor here comes from a female donor with breast cancer. Some clones in this sample may be carry-over from other donors' samples.

This clonotype was detected only a few times. This may be a read error, as it is one base from a much larger clone. The chain recombines TRBV9 with TRBJ2-5, with a weak D call TRBD1 (6 bases). The CDR3 spans 12 residues. Trimming left V 5 bases short and J 3 bases short, with 8 bases between. CDR1 and CDR2 (germline): SGDLS, YYNGEE. The CDR3 DNA is TGTGCCAGCAGTAGGGGGAAAGAGACCCAGTACTTC. Translating it yields CASSRGKETQYF.

The table lists this clonotype with a few counts. A read error may explain this, as a much larger clone is one base away. This sequence joins TRBV5-5 and TRBJ2-7; D may correspond to TRBD1 or TRBD2 (5 bases each). Germline V gene data show CDR1 as SGHKS and CDR2 as YYEKEE (reference sequence). Trimming stripped 0 bases from V and 4 bases from J, with 11 bases between. The CDR3 runs 14 residues. The CDR3 DNA sequence: TGTGCCAGCAGCTTGGATCCGTGGGGGTACGAGCAGTACTTC. This gives the protein CASSLDPWGYEQYF.

This clonotype was seen a few times. This chain connects TRBV10-3 to TRBJ2-7, with 9 bases identical to TRBD2. Germline assignment: CDR1 ENHRY and CDR2 SYGVKD. V shed 6 bases and J 4 bases; nucleotides not matched to a gene: 10. This CDR3 spans 15 amino acids. Written as DNA, the CDR3 is TGTGCCATCAGCGGGGGCGGGAGGGCCCAATACGAGCAGTACTTC. Protein product: CAISGGGRAQYEQYF.

By its share, this clonotype is medium-sized. The V call is TRBV5-8, the J call TRBJ2-3; 12 positions agree with TRBD2. This CDR3 has 19 amino acids. After removal of 4 bases from V and 4 bases from J, the junction contained 16 bases not matched to a gene. Germline V lookup: CDR1 SGHTS, CDR2 YDEGEE. This CDR3 is CASSTGLAGRGRNADTQYF. Here the CDR3 DNA reads TGTGCCAGCAGCACCGGACTAGCGGGACGGGGCCGTAACGCAGATACGCAGTATTTT.

Turning to this clonotype: The CDR3 end shows no conserved phenylalanine or tryptophan, and so a read error is likely. The DNA is left out, because the CDR3 cannot be placed on it with certainty; the CDR3 is given as TCRdb lists it. V and J are TRBV20-1 and TRBJ2-7. The length of the CDR3 is 16 amino acids, counting both ends. The germline V gene encodes CDR1 DFQATT and CDR2 SNEGSKA (reference sequence). The CDR3 loop is CSARKPTVGEPYEQYL.

The sample holds many counts of this clonotype. The chain has TRBV3-1 and TRBJ2-2, with 10 bases lining up with TRBD1. There are 16 residues in the CDR3. CDR1 and CDR2 from the germline V gene are LGHDT and YNNKEL (reference sequence). J lost 7 bases, V lost 1 base, and 6 bases had no gene match. CDR3 nucleotide sequence: TGTGCCAGCAGCCAAGGGGACAGGGGTTTCAGCGGGGAGCTGTTTTTT. As protein: CASSQGDRGFSGELFF. Full variable domain (remainder filled in from reference TRBV3-1 and TRBJ2-2): DTAVSQTPKYLVTQMGNDKSIKCEQNLGHDTMYWYKQDSKKFLKIMFSYNNKELIINETVPNRFSPKSPDKAHLNLHINSLELGDSAVYFCASSQGDRGFSGELFFGEGSRLTVL.

Points on this clonotype: Since the CDR3 does not end with the conserved phenylalanine or tryptophan, this likely comes from a read error. J is TRBJ2-7 and V is TRBV30; possibly TRBD2 for D (6 bases). From germline, CDR1 is GTSNPN and CDR2 SVGIG (reference sequence). V lost 2 bases, J lost 0 bases, and 11 bases lay in between. CDR3 length equals 14 residues. The CDR3 is CAWSIGGASYEQYL. The CDR3 nucleotides read TGTGCCTGGAGTATAGGCGGGGCCTCCTACGAGCAGTACCTC.

Many counts were recorded for this clonotype. The chain links TRBV7-2 to TRBJ2-5; 13 bases match TRBD2. Germline assignment: CDR1 SGHTA and CDR2 FQGNSA. V gave up 5 bases and J gave up 4 bases; unmatched junction bases: 4. The CDR3 is 15 amino acids. CDR3 DNA: TGTGCCAGCAGCCTACGACTAGCGGGAGGAGAGACCCAGTACTTC. Translation: CASSLRLAGGETQYF. The full variable domain, with the rest looked up from reference TRBV7-2 and TRBJ2-5, is GAGVSQSPSNKVTEKGKDVELRCDPISGHTALYWYRQSLGQGLEFLIYFQGNSAPDKSGLPSDRFSAERTGGSVSTLTIQRTQQEDSAVYLCASSLRLAGGETQYFGPGTRLLVL.

This clonotype appeared many times. The J gene is TRBJ1-2, the V gene TRBV19; D uncertain. The ends were cut back, 3 bases at V and 8 bases at J, with 7 bases in the middle. The CDR3 is 11 amino acids. The germline gives CDR1 LNHDA, CDR2 SQIVND (reference sequence). The CDR3 is CASSILGGYTF. CDR3 DNA: TGTGCCAGTAGTATCCTGGGCGGCTACACCTTC.

On this clonotype itself: Given a much more abundant clone one base away, this may be a read error. The rearrangement links TRBV5-1 to TRBJ1-5, with D tentatively TRBD1 (6 bases). Looked up from germline, CDR1 is SGHRS and CDR2 is YFSETQ. The CDR3 runs to 15 residues. CDR3 protein: CASSLARGDNQPQQF. CDR3 DNA: TGCGCCAGCAGCTTGGCCAGGGGCGACAATCAGCCCCAGCAATTT.

This clonotype was detected many times. V usage is TRBV5-1 and J usage is TRBJ2-1; 7 nucleotides line up with TRBD2. Per the germline V gene, CDR1 is SGHRS and CDR2 is YFSETQ. CDR3 length: 16 amino acids. Losses at the gene ends were 4 bases for V and 1 base for J; bases not matched to a gene: 8. The CDR3, as DNA: TGCGCCAGCAGCACTGACCCGGGACTATCCTACAATGAGCAGTTCTTC. Translating it yields CASSTDPGLSYNEQFF.

This clonotype came up a few times. The chain carries TRBV11-3 and TRBJ2-5; TRBD1 matches 7 bases. V shed 4 bases and J 3 bases; nucleotides not matched to a gene: 2. This CDR3 has 13 amino acids. The germline CDR1 and CDR2 sequences are SGHNT and YENEEA. CDR3 nucleotide sequence: TGTGCCAGCAGCTGGGGACAGAAAGAGACCCAGTACTTC. As protein: CASSWGQKETQYF.

By share, this clonotype counts as medium-sized. The gene calls are TRBV11-3 and TRBJ2-7, with D unclear. The CDR3 consists of 12 residues. The V gene lost 5 bases and the J gene lost 3 bases, with 8 bases spanning the gap. CDR1 is SGHNT, CDR2 YENEEA, per germline. The CDR3 region has the DNA TGTGCCAGCAGCGCTACCGGCTACGAGCAGTACTTC. This gives the protein CASSATGYEQYF. The complete variable domain, with remaining parts taken from reference TRBV11-3 and TRBJ2-7, reads EAGVVQSPRYKIIEKKQPVAFWCNPISGHNTLYWYLQNLGQGPELLIRYENEEAVDDSQLPKDRFSAERLKGVDSTLKIQPAELGDSAVYLCASSATGYEQYFGPGTRLTVT.

There are many counts of this clonotype. The genes are TRBV20-1 and TRBJ2-1; D is possibly TRBD1 (7 bases). This CDR3 has 16 residues. The germline gives CDR1 DFQATT, CDR2 SNEGSKA (reference sequence). V was pared by 0 bases and J by 1 base, with 13 bases between. The CDR3 here is CSAREPGGGSYNEQFF. The CDR3 coding sequence is TGCAGTGCTAGAGAACCAGGGGGAGGATCCTACAATGAGCAGTTCTTC.

This clonotype was counted many times. The CDR3 loop reads CASSTGRGYYEQYF. CDR3 nucleotide sequence: TGTGCCAGCTCAACAGGCCGAGGATACTACGAGCAGTACTTC. J is TRBJ2-7 and V is TRBV18, with D possibly matching TRBD1 (5 bases). CDR3 length: 14 residues. Deletions cut 5 bases from V and 3 bases from J, with 14 bases between. The germline V gene encodes CDR1 KGHSH and CDR2 LQKENI.

The table lists this clonotype with many counts. V is TRBV4-1 and J is TRBJ2-2; unclear D gene. The CDR3 length is 15 residues. The V end lost 0 bases, the J end lost 5 bases, and 10 bases lay between the germline ends. Germline-derived CDR1 and CDR2 are MGHRA and YSYEKL. CDR3 region: CASSQDRLGTGELFF. The DNA of the CDR3 is TGCGCCAGCAGCCAAGATCGATTGGGTACCGGGGAGCTGTTTTTT.

This clonotype appeared a few times. The gene calls are TRBV13 and TRBJ2-4; D might be TRBD2 (7 bases). The germline CDR1 and CDR2 sequences are PRHDT and FYEKMQ (reference sequence). Trimming removed 1 base from V and 0 bases from J, with 10 bases in between. The CDR3 runs 16 residues. The CDR3 coding sequence is TGTGCCAGCAGCTTAGCCGCGGGGGCAGCCAAAAACATTCAGTACTTC. It translates to CASSLAAGAAKNIQYF. Based on the CDR3 plus reference TRBV13 and TRBJ2-4, the full variable domain is AAGVIQSPRHLIKEKRETATLKCYPIPRHDTVYWYQQGPGQDPQFLISFYEKMQSDKGSIPDRFSAQQFSDYHSELNMSSLELGDSALYFCASSLAAGAAKNIQYFGAGTRLSVL.

In this sample, this clonotype turned up a few times. CDR3 sequence: CSVEPGNTEAFF. The CDR3 bases are TGCAGCGTTGAACCGGGGAACACTGAAGCTTTCTTT. This chain connects TRBV29-1 to TRBJ1-1; D unresolved. Trimming stripped 2 bases from V and 1 base from J, with 5 bases between. This CDR3 comprises 12 residues. The germline V gene has CDR1 SQVTM and CDR2 ANQGSEA.

The sample holds many counts of this clonotype. This rearrangement joins TRBV20-1 to TRBJ1-5, with 7 bases fitting TRBD1. The CDR3 extends over 14 amino acids. The V segment lost 5 bases and the J segment 6 bases; nucleotides outside the gene matches: 10. Looked up from germline, CDR1 is DFQATT and CDR2 is SNEGSKA (reference sequence). CDR3 amino acids: CSAHTGVNGQPQHF. CDR3 nucleotides: TGCAGTGCTCATACAGGGGTAAACGGTCAGCCCCAGCATTTT.

There are many counts of this clonotype. DNA of the CDR3: TGTGCCAGCACCACAGGGAAGGCCACAGATACGCAGTATTTT. Protein sequence: CASTTGKATDTQYF. The V call is TRBV7-8, the J call TRBJ2-3; TRBD1 might be the D (6 bases). Trimming removed 7 bases at V and 2 bases at J, with 13 bases between. The CDR3 sequence is 14 residues long. Germline CDR1 reads SGHVS; CDR2 reads FQNEAQ.

The V call is TRBV10-3, the J call TRBJ2-5; tentatively, D is TRBD1 or TRBD2 (6 bases each). The ends were cut back, 6 bases at V and 5 bases at J, with 22 bases in the middle. Per germline, CDR1 ENHRY and CDR2 SYGVKD. The CDR3 is 16 residues long. CDR3 in amino acids: CAISVRGAGSWETQYF. The CDR3, as DNA: TGTGCCATCAGCGTAAGGGGGGCAGGGAGTTGGGAGACCCAGTACTTC.

The sample holds many counts of this clonotype. This sequence joins TRBV10-3 and TRBJ2-1, with TRBD2 identical over 9 bases. The CDR3 sequence is 16 residues long. The germline gives CDR1 ENHRY, CDR2 SYGVKD. J gave up 5 bases and V 2 bases, and 7 bases lay outside the gene matches. CDR3 bases: TGTGCCATCAGTGAGCGGGCGGGAGGGCCTCACAATGAGCAGTTCTTC. As protein: CAISERAGGPHNEQFF.